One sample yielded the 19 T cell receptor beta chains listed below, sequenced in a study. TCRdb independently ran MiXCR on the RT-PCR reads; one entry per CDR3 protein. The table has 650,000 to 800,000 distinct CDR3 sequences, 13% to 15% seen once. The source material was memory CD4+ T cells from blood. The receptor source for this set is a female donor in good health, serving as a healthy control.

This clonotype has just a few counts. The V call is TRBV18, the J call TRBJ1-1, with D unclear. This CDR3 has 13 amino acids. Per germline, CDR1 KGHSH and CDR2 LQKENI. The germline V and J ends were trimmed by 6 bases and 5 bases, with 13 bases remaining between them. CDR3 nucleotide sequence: TGTGCCAGCTCGCTAGACGGTCGGACTGAAGCTTTCTTT. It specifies CASSLDGRTEAFF.

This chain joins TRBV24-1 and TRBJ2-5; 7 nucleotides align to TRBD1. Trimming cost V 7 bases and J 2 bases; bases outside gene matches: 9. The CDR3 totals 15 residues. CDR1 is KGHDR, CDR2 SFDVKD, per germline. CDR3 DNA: TGTGCCACCAGCGATACCGGGACAGATCAAGAGACCCAGTACTTC. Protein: CATSDTGTDQETQYF.

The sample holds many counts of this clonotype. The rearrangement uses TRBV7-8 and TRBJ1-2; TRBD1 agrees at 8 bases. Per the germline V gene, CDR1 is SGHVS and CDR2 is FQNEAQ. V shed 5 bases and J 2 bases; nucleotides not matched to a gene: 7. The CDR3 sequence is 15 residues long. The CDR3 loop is CASSGRTGTNYGYTF. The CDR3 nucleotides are TGTGCCAGCAGCGGGCGGACAGGGACGAACTATGGCTACACCTTC.

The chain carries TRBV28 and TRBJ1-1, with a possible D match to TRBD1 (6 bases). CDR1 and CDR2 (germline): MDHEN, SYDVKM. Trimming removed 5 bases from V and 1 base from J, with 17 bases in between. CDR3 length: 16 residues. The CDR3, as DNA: TGTGCCAGCAGTCCCGGAACCGGGACAAGGAACACTGAAGCTTTCTTT. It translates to CASSPGTGTRNTEAFF.

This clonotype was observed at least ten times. DNA for the CDR3: TGTGCCAGCAGCCTTGGGACTAGCAATGAGCAGTTCTTC. Its translation: CASSLGTSNEQFF. The chain is built from TRBV12-3 or TRBV12-4 and TRBJ2-1, with 8 nucleotides matching TRBD2. The CDR3 consists of 13 residues. J was trimmed by 6 bases and V by 6 bases; bases with no gene match: 4.

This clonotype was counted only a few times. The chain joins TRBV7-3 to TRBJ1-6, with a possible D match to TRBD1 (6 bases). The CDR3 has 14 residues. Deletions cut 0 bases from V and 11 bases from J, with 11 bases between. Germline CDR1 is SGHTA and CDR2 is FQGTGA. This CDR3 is CASSLTPTGTPLHF. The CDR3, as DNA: TGTGCCAGCAGCTTAACTCCCACAGGGACACCCCTCCACTTT.

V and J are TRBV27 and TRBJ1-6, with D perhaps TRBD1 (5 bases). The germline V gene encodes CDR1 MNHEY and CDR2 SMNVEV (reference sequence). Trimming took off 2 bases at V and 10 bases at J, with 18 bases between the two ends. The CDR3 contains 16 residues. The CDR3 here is CASSLTLPPGVSPLHF. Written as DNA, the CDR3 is TGTGCCAGCAGTTTAACATTACCCCCGGGGGTCTCACCCCTCCACTTT.

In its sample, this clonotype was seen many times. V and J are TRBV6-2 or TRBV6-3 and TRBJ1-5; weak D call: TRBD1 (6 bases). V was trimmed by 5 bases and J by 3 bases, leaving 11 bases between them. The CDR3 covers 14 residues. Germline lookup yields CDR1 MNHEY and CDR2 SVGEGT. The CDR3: CASSDRTINQPQHF. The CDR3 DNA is TGTGCCAGCAGTGACAGGACAATCAATCAGCCCCAGCATTTT.

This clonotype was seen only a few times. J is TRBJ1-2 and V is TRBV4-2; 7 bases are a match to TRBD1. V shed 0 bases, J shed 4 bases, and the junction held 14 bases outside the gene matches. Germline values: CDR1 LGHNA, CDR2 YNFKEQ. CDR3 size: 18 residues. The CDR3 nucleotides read TGTGCCAGCAGCCAAGATGGACAAGGAGACAGGGATTTCTATGGCTACACCTTC. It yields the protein CASSQDGQGDRDFYGYTF.

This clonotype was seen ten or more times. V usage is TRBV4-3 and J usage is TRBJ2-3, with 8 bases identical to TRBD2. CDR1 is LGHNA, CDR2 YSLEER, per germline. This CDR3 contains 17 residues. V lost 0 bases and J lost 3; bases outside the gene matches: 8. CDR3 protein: CASSQESGRGVTDTQYF. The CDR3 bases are TGCGCCAGCAGCCAAGAGAGCGGGAGAGGAGTTACAGATACGCAGTATTTT.

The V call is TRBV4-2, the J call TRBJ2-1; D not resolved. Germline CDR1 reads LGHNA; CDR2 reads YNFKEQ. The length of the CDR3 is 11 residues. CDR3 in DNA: TGTGTGACGGGCTCCCCGAATGAGCAGTTCTTC. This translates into CVTGSPNEQFF.

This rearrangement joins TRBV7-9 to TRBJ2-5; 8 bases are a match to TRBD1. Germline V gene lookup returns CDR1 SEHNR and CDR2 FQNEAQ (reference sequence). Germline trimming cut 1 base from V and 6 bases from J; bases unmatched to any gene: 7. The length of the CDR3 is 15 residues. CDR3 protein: CASSLGTGTGQTQYF. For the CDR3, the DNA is TGTGCCAGCAGCTTAGGGACAGGGACGGGGCAGACCCAGTACTTC. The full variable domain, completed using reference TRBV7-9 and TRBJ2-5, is DTGVSQNPRHKITKRGQNVTFRCDPISEHNRLYWYRQTLGQGPEFLTYFQNEAQLEKSRLLSDRFSAERPKGSFSTLEIQRTEQGDSAMYLCASSLGTGTGQTQYFGPGTRLLVL.

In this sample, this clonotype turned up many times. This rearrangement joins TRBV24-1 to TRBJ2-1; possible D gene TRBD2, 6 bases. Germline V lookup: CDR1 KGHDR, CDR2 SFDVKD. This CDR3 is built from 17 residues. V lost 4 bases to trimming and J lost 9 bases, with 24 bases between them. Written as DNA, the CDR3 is TGTGCCACCAGTGACCGGGCGGGACTGCCCTCTGCCAGTGAGCAGTTCTTC. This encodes CATSDRAGLPSASEQFF.

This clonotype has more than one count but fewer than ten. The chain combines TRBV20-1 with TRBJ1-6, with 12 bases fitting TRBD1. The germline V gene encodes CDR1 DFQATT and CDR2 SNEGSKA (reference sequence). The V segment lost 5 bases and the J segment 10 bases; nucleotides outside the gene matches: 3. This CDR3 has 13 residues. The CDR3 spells CSARDRGQSPLHF. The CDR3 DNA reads TGCAGTGCTCGGGACAGGGGGCAATCACCCCTCCACTTT.

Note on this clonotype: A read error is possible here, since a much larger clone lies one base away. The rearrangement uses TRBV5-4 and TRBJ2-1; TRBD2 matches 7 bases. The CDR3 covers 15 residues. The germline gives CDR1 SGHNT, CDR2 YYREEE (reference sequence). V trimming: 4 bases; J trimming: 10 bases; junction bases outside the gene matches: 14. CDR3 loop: CASSGGGSITNEQFF. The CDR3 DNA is TGTGCCAGCAGCGGGGGAGGGAGCATCACCAACGAGCAGTTCTTC.

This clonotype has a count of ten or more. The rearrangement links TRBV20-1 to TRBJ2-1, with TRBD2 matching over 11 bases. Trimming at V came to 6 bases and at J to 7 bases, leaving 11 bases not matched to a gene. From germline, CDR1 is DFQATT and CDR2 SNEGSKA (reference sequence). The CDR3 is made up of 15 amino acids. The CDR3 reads CSATLAGVRRNEQFF. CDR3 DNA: TGCAGTGCCACACTAGCGGGGGTAAGACGGAATGAGCAGTTCTTC.

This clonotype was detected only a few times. DNA of the CDR3: TGCGCCAGCAGCCAAGATCGACAGATCGCTGGAAACACCATATATTTT. Encoded protein: CASSQDRQIAGNTIYF. This rearrangement joins TRBV4-3 to TRBJ1-3; possible D gene TRBD1, 5 bases. The germline V and J ends were trimmed by 0 bases and 2 bases, with 11 bases remaining between them. There are 16 residues in the CDR3. CDR1 is LGHNA, CDR2 YSLEER, per germline.

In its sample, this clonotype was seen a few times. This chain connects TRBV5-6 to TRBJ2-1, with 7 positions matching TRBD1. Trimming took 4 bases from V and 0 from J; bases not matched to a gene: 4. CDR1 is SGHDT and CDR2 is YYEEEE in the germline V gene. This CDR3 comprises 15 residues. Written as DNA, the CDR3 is TGTGCCAGCAGCCGGGACAGTTACTCCTACAATGAGCAGTTCTTC. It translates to CASSRDSYSYNEQFF.

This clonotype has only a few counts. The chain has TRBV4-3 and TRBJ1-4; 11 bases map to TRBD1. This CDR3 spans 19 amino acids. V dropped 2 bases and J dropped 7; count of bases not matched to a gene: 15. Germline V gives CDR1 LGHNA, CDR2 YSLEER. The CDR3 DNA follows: TGCGCCAGCAGCCAAAAACCCGGCGGATGGACAGGGGGCTTTGAAAAACTGTTTTTT. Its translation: CASSQKPGGWTGGFEKLFF.